One TCR beta chain is described in this entry. This clonotype was seen a few times. The specificity of this receptor is unknown. Being one base from a much bigger clone, this may be a read error. These data originate in a study of T-cell memory formation after mild COVID-19 listed by TCRdb under 2021. Regarding the complete study: Most TCR sequence clusters were specific to one of the two donors. Longitudinal TCRalpha and TCRbeta repertoire sequencing tracked T-cell clones expanding and contracting after mild COVID-19 in two donors. The cohort comprised two young, previously healthy adult volunteers, one female and one male.

General conclusions and limits of the study: Contracting CD4+ clones turned up mainly in the CM and EM memory subsets, whereas EMRA was where CD8+ clones were enriched. The study covered only a couple of mild cases, and larger cohorts including severe cases with pre-infection samples were considered necessary. Some responding clones were found in pre-infection memory, which suggests that pre-existing cross-reactive memory T cells took part in the SARS-CoV-2 response. Clones that contracted from day 15 to 85 showed balanced CD4/CD8 phenotypes, whereas a second wave of clones that expanded from day 15 to 37 leaned towards CD4+. The second-wave clones that peaked on day 37 were not confirmed to be SARS-CoV-2 specific.

The sequencer was an Illumina NovaSeq 6000. cDNA libraries for TCRalpha and TCRbeta were prepared by 5'RACE using constant-segment primers, with sample barcodes and unique molecular identifiers added. Trizol reagent was used to extract RNA from every sample. Libraries were amplified in two PCR steps, with a second sample barcode and Illumina TruSeq adapters added in the second step. The libraries were sequenced on an Illumina NovaSeq using 2 x 150 bp paired-end reads. Regarding the original processing steps: Demultiplexing of reads and collapsing into UMI-guided consensus sequences were performed with migec v1.2.7. With mixcr v2.1.11, UMI consensuses were aligned to TRA and TRB V and J templates and assembled into clonotypes. Expanded or contracted clonotypes were those called significant by both edgeR and NoisET, with noise models trained on biological replicates. For edgeR calls, the cutoffs were a false discovery rate-adjusted p below 0.01 and a log2 fold-change threshold of 1. As an exploratory analysis of dynamics, max-normalized trajectories of the 1000 most abundant clonotypes were examined by PCA with hierarchical clustering. Each responding clone was given a CD4 or CD8 phenotype based on the CD4+ and CD8+ repertoires, which had been sequenced separately. In TCRdb, the public reads were trimmed at Q25 with fastp and aligned with MiXCR, with productive beta chains retained. Rows are combined by CDR3 protein, so each entry shows the most common genes and DNA. The V and J calls come from TCRdb's annotation, not from the publication. The sample has 400,000 to 500,000 distinct CDR3 sequences on record, approximately 24% of them singletons. Of the sample, 7.5% to 10% is held by the ten largest clones.

Reading from cysteine to phenylalanine, the CDR3 counts 11 amino acids. The CDR3 DNA has 33 bases and is translated from base 1. As encoded in the germline V gene, CDR1 is SGHRS while CDR2 is YFSETQ. Trimming at the junction amounts to 0 bases on V and 7 bases on J, and the germline ends lie 4 bases apart. Ficoll-Paque density gradient centrifugation was the method used to isolate PBMCs. The TCR originated in an adult woman who had mild COVID-19 (a few samples of this study predate the infection). The sample titles of this study are shuffled in the database, so cell type and time point are left out; the donor was told from shared clones. Recombination joined TRBV5-1 with TRBJ2-5, with the D gene too uncertain to name. Input material: PBMCs or a T cell subset sorted from them (not recorded which). In nucleotides, the sequence is TGCGCCAGCAGCTTGGAGAGGACCCAGTACTTC. Its protein reads: CASSLERTQYF.